Each of the 27 T cell receptor beta chains below was sequenced from the same sample in a study of beta chain features in type 1 diabetes. As every portion of the isolated RNA was reverse transcribed, the sequencing read expressed TCRB transcripts. Data came from immunoSEQ multiplex PCR; TCRdb stores just in-frame clones and leaves some out. The sample holds fewer than 550,000 clones; roughly an eighth are singletons and the top ten take 0.045% to 0.06%. The sample taken for sequencing was naive CD4+ T cells from blood. These receptors came from a woman aged 18 to 35 in good health.

The V call is TRBV7-2, the J call TRBJ2-1; a possible D gene is TRBD1 (5 bases). This CDR3 has 15 amino acids. Germline-derived CDR1 and CDR2 are SGHTA and FQGNSA. The V gene lost 5 bases and the J gene lost 10 bases, with 21 bases spanning the gap. The CDR3 spells CASSPRSPPKGEQFF. CDR3 coding DNA: TGTGCCAGCAGCCCACGGTCACCACCAAAGGGGGAGCAGTTCTTC.

The chain combines TRBV28 with TRBJ2-7; a possible D gene is TRBD2 (5 bases). CDR1 and CDR2 from the germline V gene are MDHEN and SYDVKM. CDR3 length: 14 residues. Trimming removed 2 bases at V and 1 base at J, with 9 bases between. Written as DNA, the CDR3 is TGTGCCAGCAGTTTAATCGGGAATTCCTACGAGCAGTACGTC. Translation: CASSLIGNSYEQYV.

This clone occurred a few times. CDR3 DNA: TGCGCCAGCATAGGCGGGAATTTAAATGACGTC. This gives the protein CASIGGNLNDV. This sequence joins TRBV10-1 and TRBJ2-7; perhaps TRBD2 as D (6 bases). CDR1 and CDR2 (germline): WNHNN, SYGVQD (reference sequence). The length of the CDR3 is 11 residues.

V is TRBV11-3 and J is TRBJ2-1, with 12 bases matching TRBD2. Germline lookup yields CDR1 SGHNT and CDR2 YENEEA. V was pared by 5 bases and J by 15 bases, with 8 bases of the junction left unmatched. The CDR3 extends over 13 amino acids. For the CDR3, the DNA is TGTGCCAGCAGCCCACTAGCGGGAGGCCCCGGGTTCTTC. Amino acid sequence: CASSPLAGGPGFF.

This clone appeared a few times. The chain joins TRBV29-1 to TRBJ2-3; unclear D gene. Trimming shortened V by 4 bases and J by 3 bases, and 14 bases separated the two germline ends. Germline V CDR1 and CDR2: SQVTM, ANQGSEA. This CDR3 is 14 amino acids long. CDR3 amino acids: CSVGARGITDTQYF. The CDR3 DNA reads as TGCAGCGTTGGTGCCCGTGGGATAACAGATACGCAGTATTTT.

This clone was detected a few times. The chain uses TRBV19 and TRBJ2-6; D gene unclear. CDR1 and CDR2 (germline): LNHDA, SQIVND (reference sequence). Trimming pared 8 bases from V and 0 bases from J, leaving 5 bases between. This CDR3 region has 13 residues. CDR3 bases: TGTGCCAGTGTCCGCTCTGGGGCCAACGTCCTGACTTTC. Protein product: CASVRSGANVLTF.

The genes are TRBV14 and TRBJ1-1; D remains ambiguous. CDR3 length: 14 residues. Trimming took 2 bases from V and 5 from J, leaving 12 bases between them. CDR1 and CDR2 (germline): SGHDN, FVKESK. CDR3 DNA: TGTGCCAGCAGCCAAAATCCCCGTTGGACTGAAGCTTTCTTT. Amino acid sequence: CASSQNPRWTEAFF.

This clone is a singleton in its sample. The genes are TRBV6-5 and TRBJ2-7; tentatively, D is TRBD1 (6 bases). This CDR3 region has 16 residues. Germline CDR1 and CDR2: MNHEY and SVGAGI. The ends were cut back, 0 bases at V and 2 bases at J, with 14 bases in the middle. CDR3 in amino acids: CASSYSRNRVTYEQYF. DNA of the CDR3: TGTGCCAGCAGTTACTCGCGGAACAGGGTTACCTACGAGCAGTACTTC.

Worth noting for this clone: The same CDR3 is also encoded by other DNA sequences in this sample. The V and J genes are TRBV18 and TRBJ1-5; D unresolved. V was cut by 6 bases and J by 2 bases, with 8 bases left in between. Germline V gene data show CDR1 as KGHSH and CDR2 as LQKENI. The CDR3 consists of 13 residues. CDR3: CASSPGGNQPQHF. CDR3 DNA sequence: TGTGCCAGCTCGCCGGGTGGCAATCAGCCCCAGCATTTT.

This clone was seen more than once but under ten times. This rearrangement joins TRBV7-8 to TRBJ2-3; 7 positions agree with TRBD1. V shed 5 bases and J 4 bases; nucleotides not matched to a gene: 12. Germline CDR1 reads SGHVS; CDR2 reads FQNEAQ. This CDR3 region has 16 residues. This chain's CDR3 is CASSPQTGLMADTQYF. The CDR3 nucleotides are TGTGCCAGCAGCCCGCAGACAGGGCTGATGGCAGATACGCAGTATTTT.

This clone has a handful of counts. This chain joins TRBV7-2 and TRBJ2-1, with unresolved D. Germline CDR1 and CDR2: SGHTA and FQGNSA. Trimming removed 2 bases from V and 10 bases from J, with 6 bases in between. This CDR3 has 11 amino acids. CDR3 sequence: CASSLFGEQFF. CDR3 bases: TGTGCCAGCAGCTTATTCGGCGAGCAGTTCTTC. The full variable domain, rest sourced from reference TRBV7-2 and TRBJ2-1, is GAGVSQSPSNKVTEKGKDVELRCDPISGHTALYWYRQSLGQGLEFLIYFQGNSAPDKSGLPSDRFSAERTGGSVSTLTIQRTQQEDSAVYLCASSLFGEQFFGPGTRLTVL.

The chain carries TRBV30 and TRBJ2-1; 7 bases map to TRBD2. From germline, CDR1 is GTSNPN and CDR2 SVGIG (reference sequence). V trimming: 3 bases; J trimming: 2 bases; junction bases outside the gene matches: 10. This CDR3 is 16 amino acids long. The CDR3 is CAWSTPGGSTYNEQFF. The CDR3, as DNA: TGTGCCTGGAGCACCCCGGGCGGGAGCACCTACAATGAGCAGTTCTTC.

This clone was picked up many times. This sequence joins TRBV28 and TRBJ2-1; the D is unclear. Trimming removed 4 bases at V and 9 bases at J, with 10 bases between. Germline V gene data show CDR1 as MDHEN and CDR2 as SYDVKM. CDR3 length: 12 amino acids. CDR3 nucleotides: TGTGCCAGCAGTTCTCCCTTTTCTGAGCAGTTCTTC. Protein sequence: CASSSPFSEQFF.

The rearrangement links TRBV7-9 to TRBJ1-2; D gene ambiguous. The CDR3 length is 12 residues. Germline loops: CDR1 SEHNR, CDR2 FQNEAQ (reference sequence). V was pared by 5 bases and J by 10 bases, with 14 bases between. CDR3 in DNA: TGTGCCAGCAGCCGAGGACCTGCGTACTACACCTTC. It encodes CASSRGPAYYTF.

This clone was observed a few times. The V call is TRBV28, the J call TRBJ1-6, with D perhaps matching TRBD1 (6 bases). V dropped 7 bases and J dropped 8 bases, with 12 bases sitting between them. The germline CDR1 and CDR2 sequences are MDHEN and SYDVKM. The CDR3 covers 13 residues. The CDR3 sequence: CASTDSNYSPLHF. CDR3 DNA: TGTGCCAGCACGGACAGCAACTATTCACCCCTCCACTTT.

The chain employs TRBV10-3 and TRBJ2-5; perhaps D is TRBD1 or TRBD2 (5 bases each). This CDR3 spans 13 amino acids. V was shortened by 2 bases and J by 5 bases, with 9 bases between the two germline ends. CDR1 ENHRY and CDR2 SYGVKD come from the germline V gene. In DNA form, the CDR3 reads TGTGCCATCAGTGAGCGGGGCCTGGAGACCCAGTACTTC. Its protein is CAISERGLETQYF.

The V and J genes are TRBV7-9 and TRBJ2-2; D gene ambiguous. The CDR3 consists of 14 residues. The V end lost 4 bases, the J end lost 0 bases, and 6 bases lay between the germline ends. Looked up from germline, CDR1 is SEHNR and CDR2 is FQNEAQ (reference sequence). CDR3 sequence (DNA): TGTGCCAGCAGCTGGCAGGCGAACACCGGGGAGCTGTTTTTT. Translation: CASSWQANTGELFF.

This clone has only a few counts. This chain connects TRBV7-9 to TRBJ2-5, with 10 bases matching TRBD2. The CDR3 is 16 residues long. Germline V gene lookup returns CDR1 SEHNR and CDR2 FQNEAQ (reference sequence). V dropped 2 bases and J dropped 5; count of bases not matched to a gene: 8. The CDR3, as DNA: TGTGCCAGCAGCTTAAGGGCTAGCGGGAGTACGGAGACCCAGTACTTC. Protein: CASSLRASGSTETQYF.

This clone was observed a few times. The chain employs TRBV7-9 and TRBJ1-6; D is undetermined. Trimming removed 3 bases at V and 13 bases at J, with 7 bases between. The CDR3 spans 11 residues. Germline V gene sequence: CDR1 SEHNR, CDR2 FQNEAQ (reference sequence). CDR3 sequence: CASSFKGPLHF. The CDR3, as DNA: TGTGCCAGCAGCTTCAAAGGGCCCCTCCACTTT.

The chain links TRBV5-6 to TRBJ2-5; 7 bases fit TRBD1. V was clipped by 4 bases and J by 3 bases; unmatched bases: 9. The CDR3 covers 15 residues. CDR1 and CDR2 (germline): SGHDT, YYEEEE. The CDR3 reads CASSPTRDREETQYF. CDR3 DNA sequence: TGTGCCAGCAGCCCAACTAGGGACAGAGAAGAGACCCAGTACTTC.

The V call is TRBV30, the J call TRBJ1-2, with 7 bases lining up with TRBD1. Germline CDR1 is GTSNPN and CDR2 is SVGIG (reference sequence). This CDR3 contains 13 residues. V trimming: 2 bases; J trimming: 4 bases; junction bases outside the gene matches: 4. The chain's CDR3 is CAWSTGQSYGYTF. CDR3 nucleotides: TGTGCCTGGAGTACGGGACAGAGCTATGGCTACACCTTC.

The chain carries TRBV10-3 and TRBJ2-1, with D maybe TRBD1 (6 bases). This CDR3 has 13 residues. V was shortened by 6 bases and J by 7 bases, with 13 bases between the two germline ends. Germline-derived CDR1 and CDR2 are ENHRY and SYGVKD. CDR3 in amino acids: CAIRGTQGNEQFF. CDR3 DNA sequence: TGTGCCATCAGGGGGACACAAGGAAATGAGCAGTTCTTC.

This clone was picked up a small number of times. The J gene is TRBJ2-7, the V gene TRBV15; a possible D gene is TRBD1 (7 bases). With 4 bases removed from V and 3 bases from J, the gap between germline ends came to 13 bases. There are 14 residues in the CDR3. Germline lookup yields CDR1 LNHNV and CDR2 YYDKDF (reference sequence). The CDR3 protein is CATSKNRGGYEQYV. CDR3 bases: TGTGCCACCAGCAAAAACAGGGGAGGCTACGAGCAGTACGTC.

This chain joins TRBV20-1 and TRBJ2-7, with a tentative D call TRBD1 (5 bases). V gave up 3 bases and J gave up 7 bases, with 10 bases separating them. The germline V gene encodes CDR1 DFQATT and CDR2 SNEGSKA (reference sequence). The CDR3 is made up of 11 amino acids. The CDR3 protein is CSASRASEQYF. In DNA, the CDR3 is TGCAGTGCTAGCAGGGCGAGTGAGCAGTACTTC.

This chain uses TRBV7-9 with TRBJ1-1, with 11 bases aligning to TRBD1. Looked up from germline, CDR1 is SEHNR and CDR2 is FQNEAQ (reference sequence). This CDR3 has 15 residues. Losses at the gene ends were 4 bases for V and 6 bases for J; bases not matched to a gene: 7. CDR3 nucleotide sequence: TGTGCCAGCAGCTCCCCCGGACAGGGGGCGGCTGAAGCTTTCTTT. As protein: CASSSPGQGAAEAFF.

The chain couples TRBV2 to TRBJ2-3, with D maybe TRBD2 (6 bases). V lost 5 bases and J lost 2, with 17 bases in between. CDR3 length: 16 amino acids. The germline V gene has CDR1 SNHLY and CDR2 FYNNEI. The CDR3 sequence: CASSKELAKSTDTQYF. In DNA form, the CDR3 reads TGTGCCAGCAGTAAAGAACTAGCAAAATCCACAGATACGCAGTATTTT.

This clone has more than one count but fewer than ten. J is TRBJ2-3 and V is TRBV5-1, with 9 bases matching TRBD2. This CDR3 is 15 amino acids long. The J segment lost 5 bases and the V segment lost 5 bases, leaving 9 bases of the junction unmatched. Germline CDR1 SGHRS, CDR2 YFSETQ. The CDR3 DNA reads TGCGCCAGCAGTTCGGGACTAGCCGCTGGAGATACGCAGTATTTT. Amino acid sequence: CASSSGLAAGDTQYF.